A selection of T cell receptor beta chains follows, all from one sample in a study of identical twins. TCRdb processed the 5' RACE reads anew with MiXCR; each CDR3 protein has one entry. The sample consists of 550,000 to 800,000 distinct CDR3 sequences, less than 9% of them appearing once. A further study also used this sample, focusing on yellow fever vaccine responses in identical twins.

Specimen: PBMCs. These receptors were collected from a woman aged 18-29 years in good health. Both conserved end residues are part of each CDR3. The order of the fields is clone size, D gene, V gene, CDR3 length, J gene, CDR3 DNA, CDR3 protein. A D gene is named only where the DNA matches it firmly. Some rows have no size entry. The others give once, few or many, or a class for an expanded clone.

abundance: many; d_gene: .; v_gene: TRBV2; len: 14; j_gene: TRBJ2-5; CDR3nt: TGTGCCAGCAGTGAGGTCCGAGGGGCAGAGACCCAGTACTTC; CDR3aa: CASSEVRGAETQYF
abundance: many; d_gene: .; v_gene: TRBV2; len: 15; j_gene: TRBJ2-4; CDR3nt: TGTGCCAGCATGAACCCGTTCCGAGCCAAAAACATTCAGTACTTC; CDR3aa: CASMNPFRAKNIQYF
abundance: many; d_gene: TRBD2; v_gene: TRBV5-1; len: 16; j_gene: TRBJ2-3; CDR3nt: TGCGCCAGCAGCTTCCTAGCGGGGGGCAACACAGATACGCAGTATTTT; CDR3aa: CASSFLAGGNTDTQYF
abundance: few; d_gene: TRBD2; v_gene: TRBV11-2; len: 19; j_gene: TRBJ2-1; CDR3nt: TGTGCCAGCAGCTCTGGACCGGGACTAGCGACGAGCTCCTACAATGAGCAGTTCTTC; CDR3aa: CASSSGPGLATSSYNEQFF
abundance: many; d_gene: .; v_gene: TRBV7-2; len: 17; j_gene: TRBJ2-2; CDR3nt: TGTGCCAGCAGCTTAGCCGCTGAACAGGCGAACACCGGGGAGCTGTTTTTT; CDR3aa: CASSLAAEQANTGELFF
abundance: many; d_gene: TRBD1; v_gene: TRBV10-3; len: 14; j_gene: TRBJ1-2; CDR3nt: TGTGCCATCAGTCGGGACAGGGGCGACTATGGCTACACCTTC; CDR3aa: CAISRDRGDYGYTF
abundance: many; d_gene: .; v_gene: TRBV20-1; len: 16; j_gene: TRBJ2-5; CDR3nt: TGCAGTGCTAGAGAGTCTCCAGGAGGGGTCCAAGAGACCCAGTACTTC; CDR3aa: CSARESPGGVQETQYF
abundance: few; d_gene: .; v_gene: TRBV20-1; len: 14; j_gene: TRBJ2-2; CDR3nt: TGCAGTGCTAGAGATGTCGACAGTACCGGGGAGCTGTTTTTT; CDR3aa: CSARDVDSTGELFF
abundance: .; d_gene: .; v_gene: TRBV20-1; len: 17; j_gene: TRBJ1-3; CDR3nt: TGCTGTGCTAGGTCTGCAACCGCGGTCCCCTCTGGAAACACCATATATTTT; CDR3aa: CCARSATAVPSGNTIYF
abundance: few; d_gene: .; v_gene: TRBV14; len: 15; j_gene: TRBJ1-1; CDR3nt: TGTGCCAGCAGCCCCCGCAGGGTCCCCTCGACTGAAGCTTTCTTT; CDR3aa: CASSPRRVPSTEAFF
abundance: few; d_gene: .; v_gene: TRBV7-9; len: 14; j_gene: TRBJ2-3; CDR3nt: TGTGCCAGCACCCTGGGGGGGGCCGCATATACGCAGTATTTT; CDR3aa: CASTLGGAAYTQYF
abundance: .; d_gene: TRBD2; v_gene: TRBV7-9; len: 14; j_gene: TRBJ2-7; CDR3nt: TGTGCCAGCAGCTTTGGGGACTACGGGTACGAGCAGTACTTC; CDR3aa: CASSFGDYGYEQYF
abundance: .; d_gene: .; v_gene: TRBV20-1; len: 11; j_gene: TRBJ1-2; CDR3nt: TGCAGTCGGGGACGCATATTTGGCTACACCTTC; CDR3aa: CSRGRIFGYTF
abundance: few; d_gene: .; v_gene: TRBV11-3; len: 15; j_gene: TRBJ2-6; CDR3nt: TGTGCCAGCAGCTTAGGGTACTCTGGGGCCAACGTCCTGACTTTC; CDR3aa: CASSLGYSGANVLTF
abundance: many; d_gene: .; v_gene: TRBV12-3/TRBV12-4; len: 14; j_gene: TRBJ1-1; CDR3nt: TGTGCCAGCAGTGGCATGGGGGGTCTTACTGAAGCTTTCTTT; CDR3aa: CASSGMGGLTEAFF
abundance: many; d_gene: .; v_gene: TRBV20-1; len: 12; j_gene: TRBJ2-3; CDR3nt: TGCAGTGCTAGCAGGGACACAGATACGCAGTATTTT; CDR3aa: CSASRDTDTQYF
abundance: .; d_gene: .; v_gene: TRBV7-6; len: 13; j_gene: TRBJ2-7; CDR3nt: TGTGCCAGCAGCCAAGAGGGGGGGTACGAGCAGTACTTC; CDR3aa: CASSQEGGYEQYF
abundance: many; d_gene: .; v_gene: TRBV12-3/TRBV12-4; len: 15; j_gene: TRBJ1-1; CDR3nt: TGTGCCAGCAGTTCCCATAAGACAGCCACCTCTGAAGCTTTCTTT; CDR3aa: CASSSHKTATSEAFF
abundance: few; d_gene: .; v_gene: TRBV28; len: 15; j_gene: TRBJ2-6; CDR3nt: TGTGCCAGCAGTTTACCGGGGCCGGGGGCCAACGTCCTGACTTTC; CDR3aa: CASSLPGPGANVLTF
abundance: .; d_gene: TRBD2; v_gene: TRBV11-3; len: 15; j_gene: TRBJ2-1; CDR3nt: TGTGCCAGCAGCTTTAGCGGGAGTCTAGAGAATGAGCAGTTCTTC; CDR3aa: CASSFSGSLENEQFF
abundance: many; d_gene: .; v_gene: TRBV12-3/TRBV12-4; len: 12; j_gene: TRBJ2-2; CDR3nt: TGTGCCAGCACCCCCGGGGCCGGGGAGCTGTTTTTT; CDR3aa: CASTPGAGELFF
abundance: many; d_gene: .; v_gene: TRBV7-9; len: 13; j_gene: TRBJ1-4; CDR3nt: TGTGCCACCGGGGGTTCAACTAATGAAAAACTGTTTTTT; CDR3aa: CATGGSTNEKLFF
abundance: .; d_gene: TRBD1; v_gene: TRBV14; len: 16; j_gene: TRBJ2-5; CDR3nt: TGTGCCAGCAGCCACCAGGACAGGCTATTCCAAGAGACCCAGTACTTC; CDR3aa: CASSHQDRLFQETQYF
abundance: few; d_gene: TRBD2; v_gene: TRBV7-6; len: 18; j_gene: TRBJ2-3; CDR3nt: TGTGCCAGCAGCTTAGTATCTTCTAGCGGGGGGGCTGGGGATACGCAGTATTTT; CDR3aa: CASSLVSSSGGAGDTQYF
abundance: few; d_gene: .; v_gene: TRBV28; len: 14; j_gene: TRBJ2-7; CDR3nt: TGTGCCAGCAGTTTACCGCCGAACGCCTACGAGCAGTACTTC; CDR3aa: CASSLPPNAYEQYF
abundance: .; d_gene: TRBD1; v_gene: TRBV5-1; len: 14; j_gene: TRBJ1-1; CDR3nt: TGCGCCAGCAGCTCGGACAGGGGGTTGTCTGAAGCTTTCTTT; CDR3aa: CASSSDRGLSEAFF
abundance: .; d_gene: TRBD1; v_gene: TRBV28; len: 14; j_gene: TRBJ1-5; CDR3nt: TGTGCCAGCAGTGTACAGACAGGGTCTCAGCCCCAGCATTTT; CDR3aa: CASSVQTGSQPQHF
abundance: .; d_gene: TRBD1; v_gene: TRBV2; len: 16; j_gene: TRBJ2-2; CDR3nt: TGTGCCAGCATCCCGGGACAGGGGACAAAGGCCGGGGAGCTGTTTTTT; CDR3aa: CASIPGQGTKAGELFF
abundance: many; d_gene: .; v_gene: TRBV20-1; len: 13; j_gene: TRBJ1-1; CDR3nt: TGCAGTGCTGAACGAGGGACGAACACTGAAGCTTTCTTT; CDR3aa: CSAERGTNTEAFF
abundance: many; d_gene: TRBD1; v_gene: TRBV12-3/TRBV12-4; len: 12; j_gene: TRBJ1-3; CDR3nt: TGTGCCAGCGGGACAGTGACAAACACCATATATTTT; CDR3aa: CASGTVTNTIYF
abundance: many; d_gene: .; v_gene: TRBV7-2; len: 15; j_gene: TRBJ2-4; CDR3nt: TGTGCCAGCAGCCGAGACGCCCCCCCAATAAACATTCAGTACTTC; CDR3aa: CASSRDAPPINIQYF
abundance: many; d_gene: .; v_gene: TRBV10-3; len: 18; j_gene: TRBJ1-5; CDR3nt: TGTGCCATCAAGGCGGTGGGGGGCAAAGGGAAGAGCAATCAGCCCCAGCATTTT; CDR3aa: CAIKAVGGKGKSNQPQHF
abundance: .; d_gene: .; v_gene: TRBV7-8; len: 13; j_gene: TRBJ1-1; CDR3nt: TGTGCCAGCAGCTTTAAACAGGACACTGAAGCTTTCTTT; CDR3aa: CASSFKQDTEAFF